This T cell receptor beta chain was captured by sequencing in a study of Graves' ophthalmopathy and Graves' hyperthyroidism. General study points: Blood shared most expanded thyroid clonotypes above 0.001 frequency.

About this clonotype itself: Its antigen is unidentified.

Transcripts of RNA were the source for amplifying TCR beta CDR3 regions. Investigators did first-round RT-PCR with HTBI primers, then second-round multiplex PCR. TCRdb redid the calling of the multiplex PCR reads with MiXCR, one entry per CDR3 protein. The repertoire holds 600,000 to 650,000 distinct CDR3 sequences, with around a fifth as singletons. The TCR originated in a woman aged 18-35 years with stable Graves' hyperthyroidism. Some clones in this sample may be carry-over from other donors' samples. The sample consisted of peripheral blood.

This chain's CDR3 is CASSFRGSNSPLHF. DNA of the CDR3: TGTGCCAGCAGTTTCAGGGGATCAAATTCACCCCTCCACTTT. V is TRBV27 and J is TRBJ1-6; TRBD1 is a possible D gene (6 bases). Trimming took off 3 bases at V and 7 bases at J, with 10 bases between the two ends. CDR1 is MNHEY, CDR2 SMNVEV, per germline (reference sequence). The CDR3 is 14 amino acids.